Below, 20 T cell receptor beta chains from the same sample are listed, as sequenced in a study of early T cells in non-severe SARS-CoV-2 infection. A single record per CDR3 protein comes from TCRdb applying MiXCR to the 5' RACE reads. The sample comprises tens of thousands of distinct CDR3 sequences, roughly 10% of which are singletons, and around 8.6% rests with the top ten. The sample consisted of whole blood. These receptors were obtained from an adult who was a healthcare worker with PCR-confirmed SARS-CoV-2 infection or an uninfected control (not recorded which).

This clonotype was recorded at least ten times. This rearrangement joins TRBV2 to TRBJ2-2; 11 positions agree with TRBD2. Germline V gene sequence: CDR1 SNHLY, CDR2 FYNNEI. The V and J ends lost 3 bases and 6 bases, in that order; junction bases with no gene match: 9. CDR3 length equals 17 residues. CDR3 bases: TGTGCCAGCAGTGAGGAGGGACTAGCGGTATTTTCCGGGGAGCTGTTTTTT. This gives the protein CASSEEGLAVFSGELFF.

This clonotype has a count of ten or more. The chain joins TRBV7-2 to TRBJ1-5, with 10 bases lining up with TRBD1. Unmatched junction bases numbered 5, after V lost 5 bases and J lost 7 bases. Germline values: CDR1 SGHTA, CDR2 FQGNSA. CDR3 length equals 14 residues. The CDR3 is CASSRQGAAQPQHF. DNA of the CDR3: TGTGCCAGCAGCCGACAGGGGGCCGCGCAGCCCCAGCATTTT.

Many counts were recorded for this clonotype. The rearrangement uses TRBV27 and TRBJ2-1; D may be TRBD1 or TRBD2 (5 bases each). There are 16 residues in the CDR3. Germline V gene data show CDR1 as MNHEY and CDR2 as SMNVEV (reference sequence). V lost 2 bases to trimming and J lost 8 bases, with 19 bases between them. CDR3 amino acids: CASSLTPGTNSDEQFF. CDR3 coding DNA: TGTGCCAGCAGTTTAACCCCAGGGACGAATAGCGATGAGCAGTTCTTC.

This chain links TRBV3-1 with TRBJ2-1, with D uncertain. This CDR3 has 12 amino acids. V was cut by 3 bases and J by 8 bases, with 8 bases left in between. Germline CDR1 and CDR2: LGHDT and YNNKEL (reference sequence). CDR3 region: CASSHVSDEQFF. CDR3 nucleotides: TGTGCCAGCAGCCACGTCTCGGATGAGCAGTTCTTC.

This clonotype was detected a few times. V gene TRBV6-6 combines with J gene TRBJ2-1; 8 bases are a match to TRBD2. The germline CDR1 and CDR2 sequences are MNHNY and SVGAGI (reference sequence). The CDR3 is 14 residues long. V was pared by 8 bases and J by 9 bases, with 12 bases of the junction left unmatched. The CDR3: CASQLAALTGEQFF. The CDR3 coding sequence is TGTGCCAGCCAACTAGCGGCCCTAACCGGTGAGCAGTTCTTC.

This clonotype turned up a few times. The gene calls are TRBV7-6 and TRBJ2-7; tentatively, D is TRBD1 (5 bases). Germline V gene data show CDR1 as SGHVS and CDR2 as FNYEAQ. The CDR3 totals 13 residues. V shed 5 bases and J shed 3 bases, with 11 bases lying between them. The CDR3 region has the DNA TGTGCCAGCAGCCACCGACAGCACTACGAGCAGTACTTC. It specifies CASSHRQHYEQYF.

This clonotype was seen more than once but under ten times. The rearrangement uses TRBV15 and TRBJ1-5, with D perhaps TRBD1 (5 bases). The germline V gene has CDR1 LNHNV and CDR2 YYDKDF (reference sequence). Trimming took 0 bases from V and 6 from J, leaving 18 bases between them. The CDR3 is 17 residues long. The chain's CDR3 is CATSRDKGTGGSQPQHF. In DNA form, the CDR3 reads TGTGCCACCAGCAGAGATAAGGGGACCGGAGGGAGTCAGCCCCAGCATTTT.

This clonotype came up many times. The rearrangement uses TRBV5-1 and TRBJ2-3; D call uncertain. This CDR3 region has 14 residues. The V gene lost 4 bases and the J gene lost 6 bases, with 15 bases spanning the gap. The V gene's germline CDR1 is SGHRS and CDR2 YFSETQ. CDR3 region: CASSPNGPVDTQYF. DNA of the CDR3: TGCGCCAGCAGCCCTAACGGACCAGTGGATACGCAGTATTTT.

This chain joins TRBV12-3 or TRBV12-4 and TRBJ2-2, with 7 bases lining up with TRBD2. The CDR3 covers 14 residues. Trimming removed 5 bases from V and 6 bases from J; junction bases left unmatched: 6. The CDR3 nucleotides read TGTGCCAGCAGTGCCTCCCGGGGGGCCGGGGAGCTGTTTTTT. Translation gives CASSASRGAGELFF.

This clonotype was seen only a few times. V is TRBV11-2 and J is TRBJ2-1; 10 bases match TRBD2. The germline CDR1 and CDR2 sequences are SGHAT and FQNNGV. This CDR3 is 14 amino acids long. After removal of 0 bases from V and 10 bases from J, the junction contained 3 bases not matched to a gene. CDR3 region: CASSLDRTSGEQFF. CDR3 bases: TGTGCCAGCAGCTTAGACCGGACTAGCGGAGAGCAGTTCTTC.

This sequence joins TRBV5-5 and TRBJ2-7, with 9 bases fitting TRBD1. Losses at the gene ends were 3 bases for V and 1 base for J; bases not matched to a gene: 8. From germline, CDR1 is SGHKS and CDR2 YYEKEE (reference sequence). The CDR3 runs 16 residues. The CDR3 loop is CASSSPPGTGSYEQYF. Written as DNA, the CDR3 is TGTGCCAGCAGCTCGCCGCCCGGGACAGGGTCCTACGAGCAGTACTTC.

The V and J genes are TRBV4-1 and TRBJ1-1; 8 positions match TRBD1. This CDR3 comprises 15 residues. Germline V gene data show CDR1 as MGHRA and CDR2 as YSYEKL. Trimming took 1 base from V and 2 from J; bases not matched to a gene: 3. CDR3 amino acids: CASSQVGQGNTEAFF. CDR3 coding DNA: TGCGCCAGCAGCCAAGTAGGACAGGGAAACACTGAAGCTTTCTTT.

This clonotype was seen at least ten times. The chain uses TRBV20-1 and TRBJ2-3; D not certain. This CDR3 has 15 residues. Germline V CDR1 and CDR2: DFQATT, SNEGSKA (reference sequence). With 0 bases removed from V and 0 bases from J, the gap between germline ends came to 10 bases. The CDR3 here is CSARDQWISTDTQYF. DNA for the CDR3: TGCAGTGCTAGAGATCAGTGGATAAGCACAGATACGCAGTATTTT.

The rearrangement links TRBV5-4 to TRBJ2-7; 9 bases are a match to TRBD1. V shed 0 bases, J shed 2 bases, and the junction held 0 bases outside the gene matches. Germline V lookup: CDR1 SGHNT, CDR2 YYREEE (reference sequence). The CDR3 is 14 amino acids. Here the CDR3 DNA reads TGTGCCAGCAGCTTGGACAGGGGGCCCTACGAGCAGTACTTC. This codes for CASSLDRGPYEQYF.

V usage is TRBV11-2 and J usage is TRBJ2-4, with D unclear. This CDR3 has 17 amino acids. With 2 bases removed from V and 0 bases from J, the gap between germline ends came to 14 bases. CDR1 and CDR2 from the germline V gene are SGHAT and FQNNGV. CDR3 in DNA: TGTGCCAGCAGCTTACGGCGCACAAGGCTAGCCAAAAACATTCAGTACTTC. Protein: CASSLRRTRLAKNIQYF.

The CDR3 region has the DNA TGTGCCAGCAGCCCGCCCCCCTGGCCGGGTGAGTACAATGAGCAGTTCTTC. Residues: CASSPPPWPGEYNEQFF. The V and J genes are TRBV13 and TRBJ2-1; D remains ambiguous. The CDR3 contains 17 residues. V lost 5 bases and J lost 4, with 21 bases in between. Germline CDR1 and CDR2: PRHDT and FYEKMQ (reference sequence).

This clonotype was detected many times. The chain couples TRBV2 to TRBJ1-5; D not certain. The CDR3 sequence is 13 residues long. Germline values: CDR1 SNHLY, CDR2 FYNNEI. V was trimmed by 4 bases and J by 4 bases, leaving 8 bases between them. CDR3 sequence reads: CASSVGENQPQHF. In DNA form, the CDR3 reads TGTGCCAGCAGTGTCGGTGAGAATCAGCCCCAGCATTTT.

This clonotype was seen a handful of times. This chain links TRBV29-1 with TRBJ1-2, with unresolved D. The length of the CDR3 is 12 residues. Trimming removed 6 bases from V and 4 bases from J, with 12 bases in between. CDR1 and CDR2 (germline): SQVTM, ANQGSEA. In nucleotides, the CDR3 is TGCAGCGTAGCGGACGGATCCTATGGCTACACCTTC. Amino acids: CSVADGSYGYTF.

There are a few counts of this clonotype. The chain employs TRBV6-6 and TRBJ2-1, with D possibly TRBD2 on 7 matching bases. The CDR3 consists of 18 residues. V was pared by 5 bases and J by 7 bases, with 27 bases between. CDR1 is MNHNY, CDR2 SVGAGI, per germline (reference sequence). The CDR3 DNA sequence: TGTGCCAGCAGTCCCTTAGGCGGGAGAGGGGGAAGTGTGAATGAGCAGTTCTTC. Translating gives CASSPLGGRGGSVNEQFF.

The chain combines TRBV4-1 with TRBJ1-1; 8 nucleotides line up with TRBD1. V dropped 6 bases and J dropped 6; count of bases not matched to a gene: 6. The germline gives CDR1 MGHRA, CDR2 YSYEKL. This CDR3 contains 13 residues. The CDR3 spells CASRQGGLAEAFF. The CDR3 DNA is TGCGCCAGCAGACAGGGGGGGTTAGCTGAAGCTTTCTTT.